The clone carrying this T cell receptor beta chain was recorded a few times. A J-beta primer mix and a sample-barcoded 5' primer were used in a second PCR of roughly 6 to 12 cycles. Each cDNA molecule, via a template-switch adaptor with 12 random nucleotides, was tagged. TCRdb itself ran the 5' RACE reads through MiXCR, one entry per CDR3 protein. The repertoire includes over 1.5 million distinct CDR3 sequences, about 50% of them detected once, and around 2.1% sits in the top ten. The record originates from a study of blood T cells in healthy people across ages. In germline, CDR1 is SGHVS, CDR2 FNYEAQ. Unmatched junction bases numbered 9, after V lost 8 bases and J lost 8 bases. This CDR3 has 14 amino acids.

The chain carries TRBV7-6 and TRBJ1-4; 9 nucleotides match TRBD1. Sample: blood. This TCR was recovered from a woman aged 40 to 55 in good health. The CDR3 sequence is CASANRGLMEKLFF. DNA of the CDR3: TGTGCCAGCGCTAACAGGGGGCTTATGGAAAAACTGTTTTTT.